A selection of T cell receptor beta chains follows, all from one sample in a study of molecular identifiers for immune sequencing clone quantification. Using its own MiXCR run on the PCR reads, TCRdb lists one record per CDR3 protein. The sample has about 640,000 distinct CDR3 sequences, 20% seen once. What was sequenced was naive CD8+ T cells from blood, with Jurkat cell RNA spiked in. All receptors derive from a human donor in good health. Some libraries in this study had Jurkat cell RNA spiked in. The CDR3 runs from the conserved cysteine through the conserved F or W. A D gene is named only where the DNA matches it firmly. The size entry is marked missing in some rows and otherwise reads once, few, many or a size class.

j_gene | d_gene | v_gene | abundance | CDR3nt | CDR3aa
TRBJ2-7 | - | TRBV29-1 | many | TGCAGCGTTGAAGATCGGCAGGGTACCTACGAGCAGTACTTC | CSVEDRQGTYEQYF
TRBJ2-3 | TRBD1 | TRBV11-1 | many | TGTGCCAGCAGCTTACTGGACAGGGGGCCAGATACGCAGTATTTT | CASSLLDRGPDTQYF
TRBJ2-3 | TRBD2 | TRBV10-2 | - | TGCGCCAGCAGGGGGGGACTAGCGGGGGGCACGGGCACAGATACGCAGTATTTT | CASRGGLAGGTGTDTQYF
TRBJ2-7 | - | TRBV4-1 | few | TGCGCCAGCAGCCAAGTGGGGCGGTACGAGCAGTACTTC | CASSQVGRYEQYF
TRBJ2-1 | - | TRBV5-1 | many | TGCGCCAGCAGCGGGTCGGTCCTCAATGAGCAGTTCTTC | CASSGSVLNEQFF
TRBJ2-1 | - | TRBV10-2 | - | TGCGCCAGCAGTGAACCTCCAGATGAGCAGTTCTTC | CASSEPPDEQFF
TRBJ2-7 | - | TRBV28 | few | TGTGCCAGCAGTTTATGGGTCGGAACCTACGAGCAGTACTTC | CASSLWVGTYEQYF
TRBJ1-5 | - | TRBV24-1 | few | TGTGCCACCGGTAACTATCAGCCCCAGCATTTT | CATGNYQPQHF
TRBJ2-1 | - | TRBV7-9 | - | TGTGCCAGCAGCGGTCGACAGGACCTCTTGTTCTTC | CASSGRQDLLFF
TRBJ2-6 | - | TRBV27 | many | TGTGCCAGCAGTTTAAAAGGGGGATGGGCCAACGTCCTGACTTTC | CASSLKGGWANVLTF
TRBJ1-5 | - | TRBV4-3 | many | TGCGCCAGCAGCCAAGAAGTTGGGGGATTCGGGAATCAGCCCCAGCATTTT | CASSQEVGGFGNQPQHF
TRBJ2-2 | - | TRBV6-5 | - | TGTGCCAGCAGTGGCCGGGTCCCCACCGGGGAGCTGTTTTTT | CASSGRVPTGELFF
TRBJ2-1 | TRBD2 | TRBV12-3/TRBV12-4 | - | TGTGCCAGCAGTTTTCTTGCGGGGGGCGGATACAATGAGCAGTTCTTC | CASSFLAGGGYNEQFF
TRBJ2-7 | TRBD2 | TRBV6-1 | many | TGTGCCAGCGGCCGACTAGCGGGAGTACGGGAGCAGTACTTC | CASGRLAGVREQYF
TRBJ2-1 | TRBD2 | TRBV27 | many | TGTGCCAGCAGTTTCTTAGCGGGGGGCTCCTACAATGAGCAGTTCTTC | CASSFLAGGSYNEQFF
TRBJ2-1 | TRBD1 | TRBV7-9 | - | TGTGCCAGCAGCCCAACAGGGGGCCGCTCCTACAATGAGCAGCTCTTC | CASSPTGGRSYNEQLF
TRBJ2-1 | - | TRBV7-9 | few | TGTGCCAGCAGCTTTTACGAAGACAATGAGCAGTTCTTC | CASSFYEDNEQFF
TRBJ2-7 | TRBD1 | TRBV27 | few | TGTGCCAGCAGTCCGCGTCCCGGGACAGGGGACAAGGGCTACGAGCAGTACTTC | CASSPRPGTGDKGYEQYF
TRBJ2-2 | - | TRBV9 | - | TGTGCCAGCAGCGAAGCTAGCGTAGGGACCGGGGAGCTGTTTTTT | CASSEASVGTGELFF
TRBJ2-1 | TRBD2 | TRBV20-1 | - | TGCAGTGCTAGAGCGAAAGGACTAGTCTACAATGAGCAGTTCTTC | CSARAKGLVYNEQFF
TRBJ2-5 | - | TRBV27 | many | TGTGCCAGCAGGGCTGGGGAGGATCAAGAGACCCAGTACTTC | CASRAGEDQETQYF
TRBJ2-3 | TRBD2 | TRBV15 | many | TGTGCCACCAGCAGAGATCGGCGGACTAGCGTCCCAGATACGCAGTATTTT | CATSRDRRTSVPDTQYF
TRBJ2-1 | TRBD1 | TRBV27 | many | TGTGCCAGCAATACAGGGGGCAATGAGCAGTTCTTC | CASNTGGNEQFF